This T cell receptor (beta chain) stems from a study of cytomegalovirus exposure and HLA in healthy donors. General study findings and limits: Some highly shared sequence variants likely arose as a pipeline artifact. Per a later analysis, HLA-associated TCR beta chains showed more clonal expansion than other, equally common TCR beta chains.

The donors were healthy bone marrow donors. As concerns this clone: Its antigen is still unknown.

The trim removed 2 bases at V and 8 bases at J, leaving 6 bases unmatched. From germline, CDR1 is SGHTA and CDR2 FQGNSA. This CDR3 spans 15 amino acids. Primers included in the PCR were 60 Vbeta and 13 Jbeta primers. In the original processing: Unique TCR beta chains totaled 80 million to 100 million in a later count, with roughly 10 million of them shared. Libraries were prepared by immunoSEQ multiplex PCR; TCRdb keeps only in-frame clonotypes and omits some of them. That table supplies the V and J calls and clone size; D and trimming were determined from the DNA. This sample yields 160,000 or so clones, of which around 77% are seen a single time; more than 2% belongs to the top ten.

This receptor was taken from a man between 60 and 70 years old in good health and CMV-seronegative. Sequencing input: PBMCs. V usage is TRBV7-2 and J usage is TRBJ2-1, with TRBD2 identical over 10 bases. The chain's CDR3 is CASSLSLAGVYEQFF. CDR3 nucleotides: TGTGCCAGCAGCTTAAGCCTAGCGGGAGTCTATGAGCAGTTCTTC.